This entry is about one T cell receptor beta chain. Its specificity is unknown. Germline V gives CDR1 SEHNR, CDR2 FQNEAQ (reference sequence). The CDR3 contains 15 residues. The V gene lost 3 bases and the J gene lost 2 bases, with 11 bases spanning the gap. The data originate from a study of shared clonotypes between healthy human individuals. Sequenced by immunoSEQ multiplex PCR; TCRdb stores in-frame clones only, minus some. Here the sample spans hundreds of thousands of clones, roughly 95% being singletons. Study conclusions and caveats: Sharing of clonotypes among donors was expected to vary with sequencing depth.

CD45RO-negative CD8 cells positively selected for CCR7 made up the naive population, which excluded terminally differentiated effector memory CD45RA+ cells. The sequence was obtained from a woman younger than 45 in good health. What was sequenced was naive CD8+ T cells sorted from blood. The chain employs TRBV7-9 and TRBJ2-1; D is ambiguous. CDR3 coding DNA: TGTGCCAGCAGCTTTGGCGACCCAGCCTACAATGAGCAGTTCTTC. Amino acids: CASSFGDPAYNEQFF.